What follows are 3 T cell receptor beta chains derived from one specimen sequenced in a study of CD8 T cells in Susac syndrome. It was with random hexamers that roughly 0.5 to 1 ug RNA was reverse transcribed. TCRdb processed the immunoSEQ multiplex PCR reads anew with MiXCR; each CDR3 protein has one entry. In the table there are more than 150,000 distinct CDR3 sequences, around 95% of which are singletons. Sequencing used CD8+ T cells from PBMCs. The receptors shown here come from a human donor with multiple sclerosis.

The chain employs TRBV3-1 and TRBJ2-7; 10 bases map to TRBD2. This CDR3 has 16 residues. Germline V gene sequence: CDR1 LGHDT, CDR2 YNNKEL (reference sequence). After removal of 5 bases from V and 2 bases from J, the junction contained 9 bases not matched to a gene. DNA of the CDR3: TGTGCCAGCAGCTCCCCCGGACTAGCGGATACCTACGAGCAGTACTTC. This gives the protein CASSSPGLADTYEQYF.

In its sample, this clonotype was seen once. This rearrangement joins TRBV30 to TRBJ2-1; D is uncertain. This CDR3 is built from 13 residues. Germline lookup yields CDR1 GTSNPN and CDR2 SVGIG (reference sequence). The V gene lost 7 bases and the J gene lost 4 bases, with 14 bases spanning the gap. In DNA form, the CDR3 reads TGTGCCTCCCTCCAGCCGCGGTACAATGAGCAGTTCTTC. Its translation is CASLQPRYNEQFF.

The chain employs TRBV19 and TRBJ2-1; the D is unclear. The V and J ends lost 5 bases and 5 bases respectively, with 10 bases between them. Looked up from germline, CDR1 is LNHDA and CDR2 is SQIVND (reference sequence). The CDR3 is made up of 13 amino acids. DNA for the CDR3: TGTGCCAGTAGTCCGGGCTTCCACAATGAGCAGTTCTTC. Protein product: CASSPGFHNEQFF.